This T cell receptor beta chain comes out of a study of T cells in Graves' hyperthyroidism and ophthalmopathy. Researchers took RNA transcripts and amplified the TCR beta CDR3 regions from them. HTBI primers were used for first-round RT-PCR of the TCR CDR3. A single record per CDR3 protein comes from TCRdb applying MiXCR to the multiplex PCR reads. The repertoire has around 240,000 distinct CDR3 sequences, around 17% of them found once; the top ten carry 28%. The CDR3 runs 13 residues. Germline CDR1 is LGHNA and CDR2 is YSLEER. V lost 0 bases and J lost 8, with 8 bases in between. This clonotype was seen many times.

Sequenced input: blood. The V gene is TRBV4-3, the J gene TRBJ2-1; D not certain. This sequence was found in a woman between 18 and 29 years old with Graves' ophthalmopathy. The chain's CDR3 is CASSQERWDEQFF. The CDR3 DNA sequence: TGCGCCAGCAGCCAAGAGAGGTGGGATGAGCAGTTCTTC.